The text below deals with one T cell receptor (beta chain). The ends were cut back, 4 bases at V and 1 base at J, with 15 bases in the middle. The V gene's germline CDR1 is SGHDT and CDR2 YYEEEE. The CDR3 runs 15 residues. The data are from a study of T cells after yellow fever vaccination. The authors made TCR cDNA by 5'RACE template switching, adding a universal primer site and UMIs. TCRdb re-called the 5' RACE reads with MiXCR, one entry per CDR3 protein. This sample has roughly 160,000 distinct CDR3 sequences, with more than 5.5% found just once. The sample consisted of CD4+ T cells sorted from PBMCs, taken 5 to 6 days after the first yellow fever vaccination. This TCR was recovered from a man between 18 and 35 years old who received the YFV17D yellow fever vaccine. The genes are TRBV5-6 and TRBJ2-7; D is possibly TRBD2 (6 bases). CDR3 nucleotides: TGTGCCAGCAGCAATAACCGGGGGTTGTCCTACGAGCAGTACTTC. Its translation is CASSNNRGLSYEQYF.